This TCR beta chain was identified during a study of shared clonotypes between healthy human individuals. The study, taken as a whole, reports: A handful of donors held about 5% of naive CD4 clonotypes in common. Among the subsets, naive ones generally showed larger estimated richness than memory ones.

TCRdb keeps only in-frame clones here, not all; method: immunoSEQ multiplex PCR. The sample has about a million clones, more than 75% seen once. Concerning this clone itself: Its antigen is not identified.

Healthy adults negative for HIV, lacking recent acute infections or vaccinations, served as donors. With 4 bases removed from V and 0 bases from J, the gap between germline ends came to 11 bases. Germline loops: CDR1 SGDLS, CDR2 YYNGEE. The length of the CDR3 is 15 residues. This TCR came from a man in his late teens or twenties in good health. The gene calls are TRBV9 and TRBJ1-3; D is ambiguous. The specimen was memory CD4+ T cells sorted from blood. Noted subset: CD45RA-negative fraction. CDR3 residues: CASSPHGDSGNTIYF. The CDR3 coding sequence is TGTGCCAGCAGCCCCCACGGTGACTCTGGAAACACCATATATTTT.